These 24 T cell receptor beta chains originate from one sample sequenced in a study of T cells after yellow fever vaccination. TCRdb reanalysed the 5' RACE reads using MiXCR and keeps one entry per CDR3 protein. The data show 250,000 to 400,000 distinct CDR3 sequences, about 4.5% seen once. The sample here was PBMCs, taken 15 days after the yellow fever booster vaccination. The receptors come from a man younger than 30 who received the YFV17D yellow fever vaccine.

In its sample, this clonotype was seen a few times. The chain joins TRBV3-1 to TRBJ2-7; tentatively, D is TRBD1 (6 bases). The CDR3 sequence is 15 residues long. V was clipped by 3 bases and J by 2 bases, with 14 bases between them. Germline loops: CDR1 LGHDT, CDR2 YNNKEL (reference sequence). The DNA for the CDR3 is TGTGCCAGCAGCCACGGACAGACTAATACCTACGAGCAGTACTTC. Translated: CASSHGQTNTYEQYF.

V and J are TRBV7-2 and TRBJ2-5; unclear D gene. V dropped 0 bases and J dropped 5 bases, with 7 bases sitting between them. The germline CDR1 and CDR2 sequences are SGHTA and FQGNSA. There are 13 residues in the CDR3. CDR3 sequence: CASSLAESETQYF. In nucleotides, the CDR3 is TGTGCCAGCAGCTTAGCGGAAAGCGAGACCCAGTACTTC. The full variable domain, its missing parts supplied by reference TRBV7-2 and TRBJ2-5, is GAGVSQSPSNKVTEKGKDVELRCDPISGHTALYWYRQSLGQGLEFLIYFQGNSAPDKSGLPSDRFSAERTGGSVSTLTIQRTQQEDSAVYLCASSLAESETQYFGPGTRLLVL.

This clonotype was counted ten times or more. An end of the junction does not agree with germline; a read error may underlie this. The gene calls are TRBV3-1 and TRBJ1-6, with D uncertain. The germline CDR1 and CDR2 sequences are LGHDT and YNNKEL (reference sequence). The CDR3 extends over 14 amino acids. CDR3 DNA: TGTGCCAGCAGCCTTACATCCTCTAATTCACCCCTCCACTTT. Translated: CASSLTSSNSPLHF.

The rearrangement joins TRBV7-9 to TRBJ1-1, with D unresolved. V was cut by 4 bases and J by 2 bases, with 8 bases left in between. The CDR3 runs 13 residues. CDR1 and CDR2 from the germline V gene are SEHNR and FQNEAQ (reference sequence). The CDR3 is CASSSADNTEAFF. DNA of the CDR3: TGTGCCAGCAGCTCTGCGGACAACACTGAAGCTTTCTTT.

In its sample, this clonotype was seen many times. The chain carries TRBV18 and TRBJ2-3; TRBD2 matches 7 bases. Trimming cost V 3 bases and J 6 bases; bases outside gene matches: 9. The CDR3 runs to 15 residues. Germline CDR1 reads KGHSH; CDR2 reads LQKENI. CDR3 in DNA: TGTGCCAGCTCACCTCTCTCCGGGACTACCGATACGCAGTATTTT. Translating it yields CASSPLSGTTDTQYF.

V gene TRBV7-6 combines with J gene TRBJ2-2; either TRBD1 or TRBD2 may supply D (6 bases each). Germline V gives CDR1 SGHVS, CDR2 FNYEAQ. V was cut by 5 bases and J by 5 bases, with 18 bases left in between. This CDR3 spans 16 amino acids. This CDR3 reads CASSLPRGGTTGELFF. CDR3 DNA sequence: TGTGCCAGCAGCCTCCCGAGAGGGGGGACAACCGGGGAGCTGTTTTTT.

This clonotype was seen repeatedly, ten times or more. V is TRBV5-1 and J is TRBJ2-7; tentative D call: TRBD1 (6 bases). Trimming removed 0 bases from V and 2 bases from J, with 12 bases in between. The CDR3 runs to 15 residues. From germline, CDR1 is SGHRS and CDR2 YFSETQ. The CDR3 DNA is TGCGCCAGCAGCTTGGGTGGGGACACCACCTACGAGCAGTACTTC. Its translation: CASSLGGDTTYEQYF. Full variable domain (remainder filled in from reference TRBV5-1 and TRBJ2-7): KAGVTQTPRYLIKTRGQQVTLSCSPISGHRSVSWYQQTPGQGLQFLFEYFSETQRNKGNFPGRFSGRQFSNSRSEMNVSTLELGDSALYLCASSLGGDTTYEQYFGPGTRLTVT.

This clonotype has a count of ten or more. This rearrangement joins TRBV10-3 to TRBJ2-3; no reliable D call. V dropped 3 bases and J dropped 0 bases, with 13 bases sitting between them. Germline V CDR1 and CDR2: ENHRY, SYGVKD. This CDR3 region has 16 residues. CDR3 sequence: CAISDGLRLSTDTQYF. The DNA of the CDR3 is TGTGCCATCAGTGACGGGTTACGACTTAGCACAGATACGCAGTATTTT.

The genes are TRBV6-1 and TRBJ1-1; D not certain. Germline V gene sequence: CDR1 MNHNS, CDR2 SASEGT. V lost 6 bases to trimming and J lost 7 bases, with 15 bases between them. The CDR3 runs to 13 residues. DNA of the CDR3: TGTGCCAGCAGGATCTCAGGTTTCAGTGAAGCTTTCTTT. Its translation is CASRISGFSEAFF.

The rearrangement joins TRBV10-1 to TRBJ2-7, with D perhaps TRBD2 (6 bases). CDR3 size: 12 residues. V lost 6 bases to trimming and J lost 4 bases, with 10 bases between them. Germline loops: CDR1 WNHNN, CDR2 SYGVQD (reference sequence). The CDR3 coding sequence is TGCGCCAGCAGGAAGGGAGGTTACGAGCAGTACTTC. Residues: CASRKGGYEQYF.

This clonotype was seen many times. The chain has TRBV7-2 and TRBJ2-1; unclear D gene. The CDR3 sequence is 14 residues long. Germline V gives CDR1 SGHTA, CDR2 FQGNSA. V lost 1 base to trimming and J lost 5 bases, with 9 bases between them. CDR3 residues: CASSLVGEDNEQFF. The CDR3 region has the DNA TGTGCCAGCAGCTTAGTTGGCGAAGACAATGAGCAGTTCTTC.

Ten or more counts support this clonotype. J is TRBJ2-1 and V is TRBV5-1, with TRBD2 as a possible D gene (6 bases). The V gene lost 1 base and the J gene lost 2 bases, with 13 bases spanning the gap. The CDR3 extends over 16 amino acids. Germline CDR1 and CDR2: SGHRS and YFSETQ. In DNA form, the CDR3 reads TGCGCCAGCAGCTTGACGGCGGGGTTGGCCTACAATGAGCAGTTCTTC. It yields the protein CASSLTAGLAYNEQFF.

This clonotype showed up many times. The rearrangement links TRBV6-1 to TRBJ1-1; D call uncertain. Germline CDR1 and CDR2: MNHNS and SASEGT. The CDR3 extends over 13 amino acids. Trimming cost V 1 base and J 6 bases, with 9 bases left between them. The CDR3 nucleotides are TGTGCCAGCAGTGAAGTTGGGGAATCTGAAGCTTTCTTT. This codes for CASSEVGESEAFF.

This clonotype occurred a few times. The rearrangement links TRBV4-3 to TRBJ2-7, with a weak D call TRBD1 (7 bases). Germline CDR1 and CDR2: LGHNA and YSLEER. The CDR3 loop spans 14 amino acids. V lost 3 bases and J lost 2, with 11 bases in between. CDR3 residues: CASSQQGGTYEQYF. The CDR3 DNA reads TGCGCCAGCAGCCAGCAGGGGGGCACCTACGAGCAGTACTTC.

This clonotype appeared a few times. This chain links TRBV20-1 with TRBJ1-5; unclear D gene. CDR1 and CDR2 from the germline V gene are DFQATT and SNEGSKA (reference sequence). The CDR3 length is 12 residues. With 0 bases removed from V and 5 bases from J, the gap between germline ends came to 5 bases. Written as DNA, the CDR3 is TGCAGTGCTAGAGATGGGGATCAGCCCCAGCATTTT. Its protein product is CSARDGDQPQHF.

There are many counts of this clonotype. The chain is built from TRBV29-1 and TRBJ1-1; D remains unclear. CDR3 size: 14 residues. Germline V gives CDR1 SQVTM, CDR2 ANQGSEA. V was clipped by 4 bases and J by 0 bases, with 12 bases between them. This CDR3 is CSVVMEVLNTEAFF. The CDR3 coding sequence is TGCAGCGTTGTAATGGAGGTGTTGAACACTGAAGCTTTCTTT.

This clonotype was detected ten times or more. The CDR3 sequence is CASSFDWNSYEQYF. In nucleotides, the CDR3 is TGTGCCAGCAGCTTCGACTGGAACTCCTACGAGCAGTACTTC. The chain employs TRBV7-8 and TRBJ2-7; D unclear. Germline CDR1 SGHVS, CDR2 FQNEAQ. The CDR3 has 14 amino acids. Trimming took 3 bases from V and 0 from J, leaving 9 bases between them.

This clonotype appeared many times. The V gene is TRBV6-5, the J gene TRBJ2-1; D might be TRBD1 (5 bases). Trimming removed 0 bases from V and 7 bases from J, with 13 bases in between. Germline V gene lookup returns CDR1 MNHEY and CDR2 SVGAGI. This CDR3 has 15 amino acids. The CDR3, as DNA: TGTGCCAGCAGTTACTCGGCCAGGGTTAGAAATGAGCAGTTCTTC. Its protein product is CASSYSARVRNEQFF.

This clonotype has more than one count but fewer than ten. This chain's CDR3 is CASSTGQGSNEQYF. CDR3 bases: TGTGCCAGCAGCACCGGACAGGGGTCCAACGAGCAGTACTTC. The chain joins TRBV9 to TRBJ2-7; 9 bases fit TRBD1. The germline V gene encodes CDR1 SGDLS and CDR2 YYNGEE. There are 14 residues in the CDR3. V shed 4 bases, J shed 5 bases, and the junction held 7 bases outside the gene matches.

The chain carries TRBV10-2 and TRBJ2-1; D remains ambiguous. This CDR3 has 17 residues. Trimming shortened V by 3 bases and J by 0 bases, and 15 bases separated the two germline ends. From germline, CDR1 is WSHSY and CDR2 SAAADI. The CDR3 protein is CASSDPGRRTSYNEQFF. The CDR3 nucleotides are TGCGCCAGCAGTGACCCCGGACGTAGAACCTCCTACAATGAGCAGTTCTTC.

This clonotype has more than one count but fewer than ten. The genes are TRBV7-2 and TRBJ1-5, with D perhaps matching TRBD1 (5 bases). Germline loops: CDR1 SGHTA, CDR2 FQGNSA. Trimming left V 8 bases short and J 4 bases short, with 9 bases between. The CDR3 length is 12 residues. CDR3 region: CASGWGNQPQHF. The CDR3 DNA reads as TGTGCCAGCGGATGGGGGAATCAGCCCCAGCATTTT.

This CDR3 reads CASSHQTAGRLGNEKLFF. The CDR3 region has the DNA TGTGCCAGCAGCCATCAGACAGCCGGGCGTTTGGGTAATGAAAAACTGTTTTTT. The chain combines TRBV5-5 with TRBJ1-4; tentatively, D is TRBD1 (5 bases). The V gene's germline CDR1 is SGHKS and CDR2 YYEKEE (reference sequence). Trimming took off 4 bases at V and 4 bases at J, with 23 bases between the two ends. This CDR3 contains 18 residues.

This clonotype was detected ten times or more. The gene calls are TRBV4-1 and TRBJ2-2; D possibly corresponds to TRBD1 (6 bases). CDR3 length equals 16 residues. Germline V lookup: CDR1 MGHRA, CDR2 YSYEKL. The V gene lost 1 base and the J gene lost 6 bases, with 15 bases spanning the gap. CDR3 bases: TGCGCCAGCAGCCAAGTGGGGGCGATCAAGGCCGGGGAGCTGTTTTTT. Protein product: CASSQVGAIKAGELFF.

This clonotype was detected many times. The chain couples TRBV28 to TRBJ1-5, with TRBD1 as a possible D gene (6 bases). The V and J ends lost 4 bases and 6 bases respectively, with 13 bases between them. The CDR3 contains 14 residues. Germline CDR1 and CDR2: MDHEN and SYDVKM. CDR3 protein: CASSSPGAGQPQHF. CDR3 bases: TGTGCCAGCAGTTCCCCGGGGGCGGGTCAGCCCCAGCATTTT.